These 23 T cell receptor beta chains were sequenced from one sample in a study of PD-L1 blockade in urothelial cancer. The time point: pretreatment peripheral blood. The assay was immunoSEQ multiplex PCR, and TCRdb's table has in-frame clones only and misses some. Of approximately 90,000 clones in the sample, about four fifths are singletons; the top ten hold 2% to 2.5%. The sample was PBMCs, taken around atezolizumab (anti-PD-L1) treatment. These receptors were obtained from a man aged 60-69 years with urothelial cancer.

The chain has TRBV13 and TRBJ2-7; 11 bases match TRBD1. This CDR3 has 16 amino acids. J was trimmed by 0 bases and V by 1 base; bases with no gene match: 2. Germline assignment: CDR1 PRHDT and CDR2 FYEKMQ (reference sequence). The CDR3 DNA is TGTGCCAGCAGCTTAGCCGGGACAGGGGGCTCCTACGAGCAGTACTTC. Amino acids: CASSLAGTGGSYEQYF.

V usage is TRBV19 and J usage is TRBJ1-1; D gene ambiguous. Per germline, CDR1 LNHDA and CDR2 SQIVND (reference sequence). The CDR3 extends over 13 amino acids. Trimming took off 3 bases at V and 1 base at J, with 6 bases between the two ends. CDR3 loop: CASSMGRNTEAFF. In DNA, the CDR3 is TGTGCCAGTAGTATGGGCAGGAACACTGAAGCTTTCTTT.

V is TRBV27 and J is TRBJ2-7; 13 bases match TRBD2. From germline, CDR1 is MNHEY and CDR2 SMNVEV (reference sequence). This CDR3 is 15 amino acids long. V dropped 4 bases and J dropped 4; count of bases not matched to a gene: 4. CDR3 nucleotide sequence: TGTGCCAGCAGTTCGGGACTAGCGGGATTTTACGAGCAGTACTTC. Translating gives CASSSGLAGFYEQYF.

The chain is built from TRBV21-1 and TRBJ2-3; the table names TRBD2, a call not compared with the DNA. TRBV21-1 is a pseudogene locus. CDR3 length: 19 amino acids. The CDR3 protein is CASSKALEGPPVLTDTQYF. CDR3 DNA: TGTGCCAGCAGCAAAGCGCTGGAGGGACCGCCCGTTCTCACAGATACGCAGTATTTT.

V gene TRBV6-5 combines with J gene TRBJ1-3; D might be TRBD1 (6 bases). Between the trimmed V and J ends, which lost 8 bases and 6 bases, there was a span of 17 bases. Per germline, CDR1 MNHEY and CDR2 SVGAGI. The CDR3 runs 14 residues. CDR3 sequence (DNA): TGTGCCAGCGGCTTCTCGGGGGGCGTAAACACCATATATTTT. It yields the protein CASGFSGGVNTIYF.

V is TRBV19 and J is TRBJ1-1; D unclear. Germline values: CDR1 LNHDA, CDR2 SQIVND (reference sequence). V was clipped by 5 bases and J by 0 bases, with 10 bases between them. CDR3 length equals 14 residues. CDR3 DNA sequence: TGTGCCAGTAGTCCCCTACTACTGAACACTGAAGCTTTCTTT. Amino acids: CASSPLLLNTEAFF.

The rearrangement uses TRBV9 and TRBJ1-3; no firm D call. Germline V gene data show CDR1 as SGDLS and CDR2 as YYNGEE. The V end lost 3 bases, the J end lost 4 bases, and 11 bases lay between the germline ends. The CDR3 spans 14 residues. The CDR3 DNA follows: TGTGCCAGCAGCGAGACTGTGGAGGGAAACACCATATATTTT. Its translation is CASSETVEGNTIYF.

The chain recombines TRBV5-6 with TRBJ2-5; no clear D gene. The germline V and J ends were trimmed by 3 bases and 5 bases, with 17 bases remaining between them. Germline V lookup: CDR1 SGHDT, CDR2 YYEEEE. This CDR3 is built from 15 residues. Here the CDR3 reads CASSYLTTRRETQYF. Written as DNA, the CDR3 is TGTGCCAGCAGCTATCTTACTACGAGGCGGGAGACCCAGTACTTC.

The rearrangement links TRBV5-6 to TRBJ2-3, with a tentative D call TRBD2 (5 bases). Deletions cut 1 base from V and 4 bases from J, with 16 bases between. The CDR3 has 16 residues. Germline CDR1 SGHDT, CDR2 YYEEEE. CDR3 amino acids: CASSLFLEVVSDTQYF. CDR3 coding DNA: TGTGCCAGCAGCTTGTTCTTGGAGGTGGTGTCAGATACGCAGTATTTT.

CDR3 sequence: CASSLAGGGETQYF. The CDR3 nucleotides read TGTGCCAGCAGCTTAGCGGGAGGGGGAGAGACCCAGTACTTC. This rearrangement joins TRBV7-9 to TRBJ2-5, with D perhaps TRBD2 (7 bases). Per germline, CDR1 SEHNR and CDR2 FQNEAQ (reference sequence). Trimming left V 0 bases short and J 4 bases short, with 9 bases between. There are 14 residues in the CDR3. The entire variable domain, with the rest obtained from reference TRBV7-9 and TRBJ2-5, is as follows: DTGVSQNPRHKITKRGQNVTFRCDPISEHNRLYWYRQTLGQGPEFLTYFQNEAQLEKSRLLSDRFSAERPKGSFSTLEIQRTEQGDSAMYLCASSLAGGGETQYFGPGTRLLVL.

This clone occurred a few times. This chain connects TRBV7-2 to TRBJ2-7, with a tentative D call TRBD1 (6 bases). The CDR3 has 16 residues. The V gene lost 0 bases and the J gene lost 3 bases, with 15 bases spanning the gap. From germline, CDR1 is SGHTA and CDR2 FQGNSA. In nucleotides, the CDR3 is TGTGCCAGCAGCTTAGCCGGGACATCTACTATCTACGAGCAGTACTTC. This translates into CASSLAGTSTIYEQYF.

The CDR3 loop is CASSLSAGNTIYF. CDR3 nucleotides: TGTGCCAGCAGTTTATCGGCTGGAAACACCATATATTTT. The gene calls are TRBV28 and TRBJ1-3; D is unresolved. V lost 1 base to trimming and J lost 2 bases, with 3 bases between them. Germline V gene data show CDR1 as MDHEN and CDR2 as SYDVKM. This CDR3 is built from 13 residues.

Notes on this clone: Other DNA sequences of this sample code for an identical CDR3. The rearrangement joins TRBV6-5 to TRBJ2-3; 9 bases align to TRBD1. The length of the CDR3 is 14 residues. CDR1 is MNHEY and CDR2 is SVGAGI in the germline V gene. Trimming took 6 bases from V and 2 from J; bases not matched to a gene: 3. DNA of the CDR3: TGTGCCAGCAGGGACAGGGGTAACACAGATACGCAGTATTTT. Protein: CASRDRGNTDTQYF.

The chain joins TRBV19 to TRBJ2-2; 7 bases agree with TRBD2. Germline CDR1 LNHDA, CDR2 SQIVND (reference sequence). The V segment lost 1 base and the J segment 12 bases; nucleotides outside the gene matches: 8. This CDR3 has 14 residues. DNA for the CDR3: TGTGCCAGTAGTATAGGGACTAGTAATGGGCAGCTGTTTTTT. Its protein product is CASSIGTSNGQLFF.

The chain joins TRBV6-1 to TRBJ1-1; no reliable D call. Germline V lookup: CDR1 MNHNS, CDR2 SASEGT. This CDR3 spans 14 amino acids. V gave up 5 bases and J gave up 3 bases, with 13 bases separating them. The CDR3 DNA is TGTGCCAGCAGTTCCAGGTCTGGCGACACTGAAGCTTTCTTT. The encoded protein is CASSSRSGDTEAFF.

The sample holds one count of this clone. The CDR3 nucleotides are TGTGCCAGCAGCTTGGGGACAGGAAGGGGCACAGATACGCAGTATTTT. Translation gives CASSLGTGRGTDTQYF. V is TRBV5-8 and J is TRBJ2-3; 7 nucleotides align to TRBD1. Trimming cost V 0 bases and J 1 base; bases outside gene matches: 5. This CDR3 is 16 amino acids long. CDR1 is SGHTS and CDR2 is YDEGEE in the germline V gene.

The chain joins TRBV6-1 to TRBJ1-5; D remains ambiguous. The germline gives CDR1 MNHNS, CDR2 SASEGT. The length of the CDR3 is 17 residues. V was shortened by 2 bases and J by 0 bases, with 14 bases between the two germline ends. CDR3 coding DNA: TGTGCCAGCAGTGAACTTCAAAGTCAGATTAGCAATCAGCCCCAGCATTTT. It yields the protein CASSELQSQISNQPQHF.

The chain recombines TRBV19 with TRBJ2-3; TRBD2 matches 7 bases. CDR3 length: 15 amino acids. Trimming at V came to 6 bases and at J to 2 bases, leaving 8 bases not matched to a gene. CDR1 is LNHDA, CDR2 SQIVND, per germline (reference sequence). In DNA form, the CDR3 reads TGTGCCAGTAGGGCCAGCGGGGATTACACAGATACGCAGTATTTT. Its translation: CASRASGDYTDTQYF.

V usage is TRBV9 and J usage is TRBJ1-2, with unresolved D. Trimming pared 4 bases from V and 0 bases from J, leaving 13 bases between. Germline V gives CDR1 SGDLS, CDR2 YYNGEE. There are 15 residues in the CDR3. The CDR3 reads CASSPRHQSNYGYTF. The CDR3 DNA sequence: TGTGCCAGCAGCCCCCGACACCAATCTAACTATGGCTACACCTTC.

The chain carries TRBV9 and TRBJ2-6, with TRBD2 as a possible D gene (5 bases). The CDR3 is 16 amino acids. V was trimmed by 4 bases and J by 2 bases, leaving 13 bases between them. CDR1 is SGDLS, CDR2 YYNGEE, per germline. CDR3 region: CASSTRPGTGANVLTF. The CDR3 region has the DNA TGTGCCAGCAGCACCCGCCCCGGGACTGGGGCCAACGTCCTGACTTTC.

This rearrangement joins TRBV4-3 to TRBJ2-7, with 7 bases that match TRBD2. CDR3 length: 15 residues. CDR1 is LGHNA, CDR2 YSLEER, per germline. The V and J ends lost 0 bases and 6 bases, in that order; junction bases with no gene match: 8. Here the CDR3 DNA reads TGCGCCAGCAGCCAAGAGGCTAGCGGAGTAAGCGAGCAGTACTTC. It specifies CASSQEASGVSEQYF.

The chain joins TRBV7-3 to TRBJ2-7; 9 nucleotides match TRBD1. CDR1 and CDR2 from the germline V gene are SGHTA and FQGTGA. The CDR3 is 15 amino acids. V lost 5 bases to trimming and J lost 2 bases; unmatched junction nucleotides: 7. CDR3 sequence reads: CASSEAGQGPYEQYF. The DNA for the CDR3 is TGTGCCAGCAGCGAAGCGGGACAGGGTCCCTACGAGCAGTACTTC.

This chain uses TRBV5-1 with TRBJ2-5; TRBD1 agrees at 7 bases. The germline gives CDR1 SGHRS, CDR2 YFSETQ. V lost 0 bases, J lost 4 bases, and 3 bases stayed unmatched. The CDR3 covers 14 residues. The CDR3 region is CASSLDRGRETQYF. CDR3 nucleotide sequence: TGCGCCAGCAGCTTGGACAGGGGCCGAGAGACCCAGTACTTC.